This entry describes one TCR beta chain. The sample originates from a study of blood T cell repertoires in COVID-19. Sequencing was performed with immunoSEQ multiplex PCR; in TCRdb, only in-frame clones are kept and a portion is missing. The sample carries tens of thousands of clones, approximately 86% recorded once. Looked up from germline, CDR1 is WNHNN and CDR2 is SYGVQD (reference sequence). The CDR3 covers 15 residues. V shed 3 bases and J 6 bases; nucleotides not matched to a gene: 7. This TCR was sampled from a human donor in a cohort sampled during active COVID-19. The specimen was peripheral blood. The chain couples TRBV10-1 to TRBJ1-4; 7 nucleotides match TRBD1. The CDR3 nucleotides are TGCGCCAGCAGTGAATCCGGGACAGTGGATGAAAAACTGTTTTTT. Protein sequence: CASSESGTVDEKLFF.